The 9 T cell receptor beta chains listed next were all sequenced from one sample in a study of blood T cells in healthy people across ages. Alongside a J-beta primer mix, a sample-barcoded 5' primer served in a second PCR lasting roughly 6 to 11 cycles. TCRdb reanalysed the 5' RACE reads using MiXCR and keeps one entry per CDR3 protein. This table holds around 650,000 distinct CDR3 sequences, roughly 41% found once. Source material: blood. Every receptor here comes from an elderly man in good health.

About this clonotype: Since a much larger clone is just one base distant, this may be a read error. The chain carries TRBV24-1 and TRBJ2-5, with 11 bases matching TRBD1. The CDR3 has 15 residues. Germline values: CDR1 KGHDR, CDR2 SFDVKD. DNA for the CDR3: TGTGCCACCGGTGACCGGACAGGGGGCTTAGAGACCCAGTACTTC. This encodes CATGDRTGGLETQYF.

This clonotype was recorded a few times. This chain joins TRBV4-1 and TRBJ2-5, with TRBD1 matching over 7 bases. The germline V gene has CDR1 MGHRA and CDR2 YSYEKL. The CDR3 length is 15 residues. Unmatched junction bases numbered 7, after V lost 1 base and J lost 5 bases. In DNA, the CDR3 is TGCGCCAGCAGCCAAGGTGGACAGGCCGGGGAGACCCAGTACTTC. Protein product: CASSQGGQAGETQYF.

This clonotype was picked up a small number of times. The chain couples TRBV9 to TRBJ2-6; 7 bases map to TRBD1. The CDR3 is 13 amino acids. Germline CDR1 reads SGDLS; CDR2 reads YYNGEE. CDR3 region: CASQGTGANVLTF. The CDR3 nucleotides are TGTGCGTCACAGGGGACTGGGGCCAACGTCCTGACTTTC.

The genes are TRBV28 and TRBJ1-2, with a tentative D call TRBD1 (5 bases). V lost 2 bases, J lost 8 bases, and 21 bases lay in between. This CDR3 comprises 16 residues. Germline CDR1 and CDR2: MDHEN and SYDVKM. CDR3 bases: TGTGCCAGCAGTTTAGAATCTCCGGGACGGTCGAGGGGCTACACCTTC. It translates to CASSLESPGRSRGYTF.

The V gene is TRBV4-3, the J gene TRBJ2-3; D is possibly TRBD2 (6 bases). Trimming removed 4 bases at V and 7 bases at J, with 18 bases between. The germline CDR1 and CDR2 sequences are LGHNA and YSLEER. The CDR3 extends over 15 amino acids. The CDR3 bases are TGCGCCAGCAGCCCCCAACGCGGGATTGTAAATACGCAGTATTTT. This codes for CASSPQRGIVNTQYF.

CDR3 residues: CASSSAGGKNIQYF. The CDR3 bases are TGTGCCAGCAGTTCAGCGGGAGGAAAAAACATTCAGTACTTC. The chain is built from TRBV6-6 and TRBJ2-4; TRBD2 agrees at 9 bases. After removal of 4 bases from V and 4 bases from J, the junction contained 2 bases not matched to a gene. The CDR3 totals 14 residues. Germline loops: CDR1 MNHNY, CDR2 SVGAGI (reference sequence).

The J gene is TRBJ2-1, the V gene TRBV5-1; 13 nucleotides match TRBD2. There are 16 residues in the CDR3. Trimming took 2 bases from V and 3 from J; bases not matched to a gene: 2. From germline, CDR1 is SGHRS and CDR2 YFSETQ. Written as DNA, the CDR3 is TGCGCCAGCAGCTTCGGACTAGCGGGGGACTACAATGAGCAGTTCTTC. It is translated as CASSFGLAGDYNEQFF.

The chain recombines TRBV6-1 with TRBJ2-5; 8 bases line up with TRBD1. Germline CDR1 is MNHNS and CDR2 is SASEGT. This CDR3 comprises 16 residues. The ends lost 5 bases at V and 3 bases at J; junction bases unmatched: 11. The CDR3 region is CASSKLQGALEETQYF. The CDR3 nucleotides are TGTGCCAGCAGTAAACTTCAGGGGGCCTTGGAAGAGACCCAGTACTTC.

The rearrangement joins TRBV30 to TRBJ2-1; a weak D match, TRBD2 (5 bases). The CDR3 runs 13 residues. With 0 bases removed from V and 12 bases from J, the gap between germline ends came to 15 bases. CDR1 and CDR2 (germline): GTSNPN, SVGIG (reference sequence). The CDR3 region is CAWSVSASAGQFF. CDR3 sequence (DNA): TGTGCCTGGAGTGTTTCCGCATCCGCGGGGCAGTTCTTC.